This T cell receptor beta chain derives from a study of shared clonotypes between healthy human individuals. General study points: In the sorted subsets, rarefaction showed sequencing was incomplete despite large depth.

TCRdb keeps only in-frame clones here, not all; method: immunoSEQ multiplex PCR. Of about 610,000 clones listed, 95% to 97% are singletons. Notes on this clone: The target antigen is unknown.

It was CD45RO-negative cells, positively selected for CCR7, that made up naive CD8 cells, with terminally differentiated effector memory CD45RA+ cells excluded. The source of this sequence is a woman between 25 and 40 years old in good health. Sequencing was performed on naive CD8+ T cells sorted from blood.

CDR3 DNA: TGTGCCAGCAGCTTATTTCCGGGGGGGACCGGGGAGCTGTTTTTT. This encodes CASSLFPGGTGELFF. The gene calls are TRBV11-2 and TRBJ2-2; the match to TRBD2 covers 8 bases. V gave up 2 bases and J gave up 5 bases; unmatched junction bases: 4. The CDR3 has 15 amino acids. Per the germline V gene, CDR1 is SGHAT and CDR2 is FQNNGV.